This passage covers 24 T cell receptor beta chains from one sample sequenced in a study of chemoradiotherapy in HPV16-positive cancers. Sequenced by immunoSEQ multiplex PCR; TCRdb stores in-frame clones only, minus some. The data hold around 29,000 clones, with about nine tenths observed a single time. The sample was blood, taken from a patient who underwent chemoradiotherapy. The source is a human donor with HPV-associated anogenital cancer.

The V and J genes are TRBV7-9 and TRBJ2-3; 11 bases line up with TRBD2. The CDR3 length is 16 residues. V lost 5 bases and J lost 5; bases outside the gene matches: 9. The germline gives CDR1 SEHNR, CDR2 FQNEAQ (reference sequence). This CDR3 reads CASSPRLAGRIDTQYF. In DNA, the CDR3 is TGTGCCAGCAGCCCCAGACTAGCGGGAAGGATAGATACGCAGTATTTT.

The V call is TRBV12-2, the J call TRBJ2-7; TRBD2 is the table's D call, not checked against the DNA. TRBV12-2 is labeled a pseudogene. CDR3 size: 14 residues. The CDR3 spells CASRNGTSKYEQYF. CDR3 DNA: TGTGCAAGTCGCAATGGGACTAGCAAGTACGAGCAGTACTTC.

V usage is TRBV10-3 and J usage is TRBJ1-1, with 7 bases matching TRBD1. V dropped 7 bases and J dropped 6; count of bases not matched to a gene: 8. Germline V gene data show CDR1 as ENHRY and CDR2 as SYGVKD. CDR3 size: 13 residues. DNA of the CDR3: TGTGCCATCATACGACAGGGAGTGCCTGAAGCTTTCTTT. Translating it yields CAIIRQGVPEAFF.

This clone was seen only once. This chain joins TRBV2 and TRBJ1-1; TRBD1 is a possible D gene (6 bases). V was cut by 2 bases and J by 5 bases, with 12 bases left in between. Per the germline V gene, CDR1 is SNHLY and CDR2 is FYNNEI. CDR3 size: 14 residues. CDR3 amino acids: CASSEFQGRTEAFF. CDR3 coding DNA: TGTGCCAGCAGTGAATTCCAGGGGCGGACTGAAGCTTTCTTT. The whole variable domain, remainder taken from reference TRBV2 and TRBJ1-1, is EPEVTQTPSHQVTQMGQEVILRCVPISNHLYFYWYRQILGQKVEFLVSFYNNEISEKSEIFDDQFSVERPDGSNFTLKIRSTKLEDSAMYFCASSEFQGRTEAFFGQGTRLTVV.

This chain uses TRBV12-5 with TRBJ2-1; 13 nucleotides align to TRBD2. V shed 6 bases and J 3 bases; nucleotides not matched to a gene: 5. The CDR3 runs to 16 residues. The germline V gene encodes CDR1 LGHNT and CDR2 FRNRAP. CDR3 region: CASGWGLAGIYNEQFF. The CDR3 DNA sequence: TGTGCTAGTGGCTGGGGACTAGCGGGAATCTACAATGAGCAGTTCTTC.

This clone was seen just once. The chain uses TRBV28 and TRBJ2-7, with TRBD1 identical over 8 bases. In germline, CDR1 is MDHEN, CDR2 SYDVKM. V dropped 7 bases and J dropped 7; count of bases not matched to a gene: 18. CDR3 size: 16 residues. The CDR3: CASTSPTGQDLGEQYF. Written as DNA, the CDR3 is TGTGCCAGCACCTCCCCAACGGGACAGGACCTCGGGGAGCAGTACTTC.

The table lists this clone with a count of one. The gene calls are TRBV9 and TRBJ2-2, with 7 positions matching TRBD2. This CDR3 has 15 amino acids. The J segment lost 4 bases and the V segment lost 1 base, leaving 4 bases of the junction unmatched. Germline CDR1 and CDR2: SGDLS and YYNGEE. The chain's CDR3 is CASSVMGGSTGELFF. CDR3 nucleotide sequence: TGTGCCAGCAGCGTAATGGGAGGGTCCACCGGGGAGCTGTTTTTT.

J is TRBJ2-2 and V is TRBV19; D unclear. The CDR3 spans 13 residues. The V and J ends lost 1 base and 7 bases respectively, with 7 bases between them. Germline assignment: CDR1 LNHDA and CDR2 SQIVND (reference sequence). The CDR3 is CASSIAGGGELFF. The CDR3 coding sequence is TGTGCCAGTAGTATAGCGGGCGGCGGGGAGCTGTTTTTT. The full variable domain, in which reference TRBV19 and TRBJ2-2 provide the parts outside the CDR3, is DGGITQSPKYLFRKEGQNVTLSCEQNLNHDAMYWYRQDPGQGLRLIYYSQIVNDFQKGDIAEGYSVSREKKESFPLTVTSAQKNPTAFYLCASSIAGGGELFFGEGSRLTVL.

J is TRBJ2-5 and V is TRBV4-2, with 7 bases matching TRBD2. Germline-derived CDR1 and CDR2 are LGHNA and YNFKEQ. With 0 bases clipped from V and 2 bases from J, the junction kept 6 bases outside the gene matches. CDR3 length: 16 residues. The CDR3 region is CASSQDQGLSQETQYF. The CDR3 DNA reads TGTGCCAGCAGCCAAGATCAGGGACTATCACAAGAGACCCAGTACTTC.

The chain carries TRBV10-3 and TRBJ2-2; tentative D call: TRBD2 (5 bases). CDR3 length: 16 amino acids. Germline V lookup: CDR1 ENHRY, CDR2 SYGVKD. The V and J ends lost 6 bases and 0 bases respectively, with 14 bases between them. DNA for the CDR3: TGTGCCATCAGCAATACCGGGATCTCGAACACCGGGGAGCTGTTTTTT. Its protein product is CAISNTGISNTGELFF.

V usage is TRBV4-3 and J usage is TRBJ1-4; D uncertain. Germline V gene lookup returns CDR1 LGHNA and CDR2 YSLEER. The CDR3 extends over 14 amino acids. V shed 4 bases and J shed 7 bases, with 13 bases lying between them. Here the CDR3 DNA reads TGCGCCAGCAGCCTTCACAAGGACGGTGAAAAACTGTTTTTT. Translation gives CASSLHKDGEKLFF.

This clone turned up a few times. The chain uses TRBV6-6 and TRBJ2-2; D is uncertain. Germline values: CDR1 MNHNY, CDR2 SVGAGI (reference sequence). This CDR3 comprises 16 residues. The ends were cut back, 4 bases at V and 1 base at J, with 13 bases in the middle. The CDR3 DNA is TGTGCCAGCAGTTTTTTCGCAGCCCGGAACACCGGGGAGCTGTTTTTT. Its translation is CASSFFAARNTGELFF.

The rearrangement uses TRBV5-1 and TRBJ2-2; a weak D match, TRBD1 (6 bases). The length of the CDR3 is 15 residues. V was clipped by 5 bases and J by 0 bases, with 11 bases between them. The germline gives CDR1 SGHRS, CDR2 YFSETQ. The CDR3 bases are TGCGCCAGCAGTCCGGACAGAGCGAACACCGGGGAGCTGTTTTTT. It translates to CASSPDRANTGELFF.

This clone was detected once. As DNA, the CDR3 is TGTGCCAGCAGCGCCCTAGGCGGGCTAACCTACGAGCAGTACTTC. It yields the protein CASSALGGLTYEQYF. The chain links TRBV27 to TRBJ2-7; maybe TRBD2 (5 bases). Germline CDR1 and CDR2: MNHEY and SMNVEV (reference sequence). This CDR3 is 15 amino acids long. V was clipped by 6 bases and J by 2 bases, with 17 bases between them.

V usage is TRBV6-1 and J usage is TRBJ1-2; 7 bases line up with TRBD1. Trimming cost V 6 bases and J 6 bases; bases outside gene matches: 7. Germline V gives CDR1 MNHNS, CDR2 SASEGT. The CDR3 covers 13 residues. This CDR3 reads CASSISTGDGYTF. The DNA for the CDR3 is TGTGCCAGCAGCATATCAACAGGGGATGGCTACACCTTC.

V and J are TRBV2 and TRBJ2-3; D is perhaps TRBD2 (6 bases). V dropped 3 bases and J dropped 3 bases, with 13 bases sitting between them. Germline CDR1 reads SNHLY; CDR2 reads FYNNEI. The CDR3 runs 15 residues. The CDR3 DNA follows: TGTGCCAGCAGTGATTGGAGGGTCCGGACAGATACGCAGTATTTT. This sequence encodes CASSDWRVRTDTQYF.

The J gene is TRBJ1-2, the V gene TRBV2, with a possible D match to TRBD1 (6 bases). Trimming removed 2 bases at V and 5 bases at J, with 15 bases between. The CDR3 has 15 residues. The germline V gene has CDR1 SNHLY and CDR2 FYNNEI. The CDR3 DNA is TGTGCCAGCAGTGAACCCGGGACAATCAAGTATGGCTACACCTTC. It codes for CASSEPGTIKYGYTF.

The chain uses TRBV4-3 and TRBJ2-7; TRBD1 agrees at 9 bases. Germline V lookup: CDR1 LGHNA, CDR2 YSLEER. After removal of 4 bases from V and 0 bases from J, the junction contained 10 bases not matched to a gene. The CDR3 is made up of 17 amino acids. The CDR3 bases are TGCGCCAGCAGCCTGGAAGTCGGGACAGGGCTCTCCTACGAGCAGTACTTC. It codes for CASSLEVGTGLSYEQYF.

The chain employs TRBV19 and TRBJ1-2, with 9 bases identical to TRBD1. CDR3 length: 17 amino acids. J was trimmed by 3 bases and V by 4 bases; bases with no gene match: 12. Germline lookup yields CDR1 LNHDA and CDR2 SQIVND (reference sequence). CDR3 sequence (DNA): TGTGCCAGTAGTACTAAAGCGTACAGGGGGCTGTACTATGGCTACACCTTC. Amino acids: CASSTKAYRGLYYGYTF.

The rearrangement joins TRBV5-1 to TRBJ1-5; D not certain. The CDR3 is 13 residues long. The V gene's germline CDR1 is SGHRS and CDR2 YFSETQ. The V end was cut by 3 bases, the J end by 1 base, with 5 bases between. CDR3 sequence: CASSWGSNQPQHF. The CDR3, as DNA: TGCGCCAGCAGCTGGGGAAGCAATCAGCCCCAGCATTTT.

This chain uses TRBV5-1 with TRBJ1-1; TRBD1 matches at 8 bases. Germline-derived CDR1 and CDR2 are SGHRS and YFSETQ. This CDR3 has 15 amino acids. The junction had 7 bases not matched to a gene; V was cut back by 4 bases and J by 2 bases. In DNA form, the CDR3 reads TGCGCCAGCAGCCCCCAGGGGGCGCAAAACACTGAAGCTTTCTTT. Protein: CASSPQGAQNTEAFF.

The chain joins TRBV7-9 to TRBJ2-7; the match to TRBD2 covers 8 bases. Germline V gives CDR1 SEHNR, CDR2 FQNEAQ (reference sequence). Unmatched junction bases numbered 14, after V lost 5 bases and J lost 5 bases. This CDR3 contains 16 residues. CDR3 residues: CASSQVAGSGKNEQYF. The CDR3, as DNA: TGTGCCAGCAGCCAGGTAGCGGGGTCCGGGAAGAACGAGCAGTACTTC.

This sequence joins TRBV7-2 and TRBJ1-4; D possibly corresponds to TRBD1 (6 bases). The CDR3 totals 14 residues. Germline values: CDR1 SGHTA, CDR2 FQGNSA. Trimming stripped 1 base from V and 6 bases from J, with 9 bases between. The CDR3 spells CASSLGDTDEKLFF. The CDR3 bases are TGTGCCAGCAGCTTAGGGGACACTGATGAAAAACTGTTTTTT.

The chain has TRBV7-9 and TRBJ1-2, with 7 bases lining up with TRBD1. The CDR3 consists of 14 residues. Trimming at V came to 4 bases and at J to 1 base, leaving 3 bases not matched to a gene. CDR1 and CDR2 (germline): SEHNR, FQNEAQ (reference sequence). The CDR3 loop is CASSSGGINYGYTF. CDR3 in DNA: TGTGCCAGCAGCTCAGGGGGAATTAACTATGGCTACACCTTC.